The 29 T cell receptor beta chains listed next were all sequenced from one sample in a study of blood T cell repertoires in COVID-19. Libraries were prepared by immunoSEQ multiplex PCR; TCRdb keeps only in-frame clonotypes and omits some of them. The sample carries about 98,000 clones, about 80% recorded once. The sequencing input was peripheral blood. Receptor source: an elderly man with acute or convalescent COVID-19.

This clone appeared a single time. This sequence joins TRBV28 and TRBJ2-2; 12 bases are a match to TRBD2. Trimming at V came to 5 bases and at J to 1 base, leaving 5 bases not matched to a gene. The CDR3 totals 17 residues. Germline V gene sequence: CDR1 MDHEN, CDR2 SYDVKM. DNA for the CDR3: TGTGCCAGCAGTCCCGGGGGACTAGCGGGGAACACCGGGGAGCTGTTTTTT. It yields the protein CASSPGGLAGNTGELFF.

This clone was detected many times. This sequence joins TRBV6-4 and TRBJ2-5; the D gene is possibly TRBD1 (5 bases). This CDR3 contains 13 residues. V lost 0 bases to trimming and J lost 3 bases, with 5 bases between them. Germline assignment: CDR1 MRHNA and CDR2 SNTAGT. The CDR3 region is CASSDSREETQYF. Written as DNA, the CDR3 is TGTGCCAGCAGTGACTCCAGGGAAGAGACCCAGTACTTC.

V usage is TRBV6-2 or TRBV6-3 and J usage is TRBJ1-5, with D possibly TRBD1 on 6 matching bases. CDR3 length equals 14 residues. Germline assignment: CDR1 MNHEY and CDR2 SVGEGT. Trimming cost V 0 bases and J 6 bases, with 9 bases left between them. CDR3 region: CASSYSLQGQPQHF. CDR3 in DNA: TGTGCCAGCAGTTACTCCTTACAGGGTCAGCCCCAGCATTTT.

The chain combines TRBV9 with TRBJ1-5; the match to TRBD1 covers 7 bases. The V and J ends lost 3 bases and 7 bases, in that order; junction bases with no gene match: 7. The germline gives CDR1 SGDLS, CDR2 YYNGEE. The CDR3 loop spans 14 amino acids. CDR3 sequence: CASSATGVEQPQHF. The CDR3 region has the DNA TGTGCCAGCAGCGCAACAGGGGTGGAACAGCCCCAGCATTTT. Looking up the rest from reference TRBV9 and TRBJ1-5 gives the full variable domain: DSGVTQTPKHLITATGQRVTLRCSPRSGDLSVYWYQQSLDQGLQFLIQYYNGEERAKGNILERFSAQQFPDLHSELNLSSLELGDSALYFCASSATGVEQPQHFGDGTRLSIL.

The chain joins TRBV25-1 to TRBJ1-2, with D unclear. This CDR3 contains 12 residues. Germline CDR1 and CDR2: MGHDK and SYGVNS. V shed 6 bases and J shed 2 bases, with 7 bases lying between them. CDR3 amino acids: CASSGRNYGYTF. The DNA for the CDR3 is TGTGCCAGCAGCGGGAGGAACTATGGCTACACCTTC.

The chain carries TRBV14 and TRBJ1-2; 9 nucleotides match TRBD1. CDR3 size: 14 residues. V shed 6 bases, J shed 4 bases, and the junction held 6 bases outside the gene matches. Germline values: CDR1 SGHDN, CDR2 FVKESK. The CDR3 nucleotides read TGTGCCAGCAGTCGACAGGGGGTCGGCTATGGCTACACCTTC. Amino acid sequence: CASSRQGVGYGYTF.

The J gene is TRBJ2-3, the V gene TRBV24-1; 9 bases line up with TRBD2. CDR1 is KGHDR and CDR2 is SFDVKD in the germline V gene. J gave up 6 bases and V 3 bases, and 9 bases lay outside the gene matches. The CDR3 length is 16 residues. CDR3 sequence reads: CATSDRTSDPRDTQYF. CDR3 nucleotides: TGTGCCACCAGTGATCGGACTAGCGACCCGAGGGATACGCAGTATTTT.

The chain uses TRBV10-2 and TRBJ1-1; D gene ambiguous. Germline lookup yields CDR1 WSHSY and CDR2 SAAADI. The CDR3 loop spans 12 amino acids. V was shortened by 6 bases and J by 4 bases, with 9 bases between the two germline ends. The CDR3 nucleotides are TGCGCCAGCAGACGGAGGTCCACTGAAGCTTTCTTT. As protein: CASRRRSTEAFF.

The V gene is TRBV5-4, the J gene TRBJ1-1; TRBD1 agrees at 8 bases. Germline CDR1 is SGHNT and CDR2 is YYREEE (reference sequence). V shed 2 bases and J 1 base; nucleotides not matched to a gene: 7. The CDR3 extends over 16 amino acids. Here the CDR3 DNA reads TGTGCCAGCAGCTTAGGAATCGGGACAGGGAACACTGAAGCTTTCTTT. Translated, it gives CASSLGIGTGNTEAFF.

The chain couples TRBV27 to TRBJ1-5, with TRBD1 matching 10 bases. The CDR3 sequence is 15 residues long. J lost 6 bases, V lost 6 bases, and 8 bases had no gene match. Looked up from germline, CDR1 is MNHEY and CDR2 is SMNVEV (reference sequence). The CDR3 bases are TGTGCCAGCAGACCCGGGACAGGGGCGTTTCAGCCCCAGCATTTT. Translated, it gives CASRPGTGAFQPQHF.

This chain joins TRBV9 and TRBJ2-3; the D gene is possibly TRBD2 (6 bases). The CDR3 is 15 amino acids. Trimming took 0 bases from V and 6 from J, leaving 14 bases between them. Germline V gene lookup returns CDR1 SGDLS and CDR2 YYNGEE. The CDR3 region is CASSVGDSSRDTQYF. The DNA of the CDR3 is TGTGCCAGCAGCGTAGGGGACTCATCTCGGGATACGCAGTATTTT.

V is TRBV27 and J is TRBJ2-7; TRBD2 aligns across 11 bases. The J segment lost 3 bases and the V segment lost 3 bases, leaving 1 base of the junction unmatched. The length of the CDR3 is 14 residues. CDR1 is MNHEY, CDR2 SMNVEV, per germline (reference sequence). The chain's CDR3 is CASSLGTSGYEQYF. The CDR3 DNA follows: TGTGCCAGCAGTTTGGGGACTAGCGGCTACGAGCAGTACTTC.

This clone was detected only once. The V gene is TRBV5-5, the J gene TRBJ1-1; possible D gene TRBD1, 6 bases. The germline V and J ends were trimmed by 2 bases and 1 base, with 15 bases remaining between them. This CDR3 has 16 residues. Germline V lookup: CDR1 SGHKS, CDR2 YYEKEE (reference sequence). CDR3 DNA sequence: TGTGCCAGCAGCTTCCTATCACAGGGCTCGAACACTGAAGCTTTCTTT. Translating it yields CASSFLSQGSNTEAFF.

J is TRBJ1-3 and V is TRBV7-2; D gene unclear. Per germline, CDR1 SGHTA and CDR2 FQGNSA. This CDR3 region has 14 residues. V was shortened by 5 bases and J by 6 bases, with 14 bases between the two germline ends. The CDR3 nucleotides read TGTGCCAGCAGCCTTTCGCGGGAGGAAAACACCATATATTTT. Residues: CASSLSREENTIYF.

The rearrangement joins TRBV14 to TRBJ2-4, with D possibly being TRBD2 (6 bases). CDR1 and CDR2 (germline): SGHDN, FVKESK. The CDR3 loop spans 13 amino acids. V dropped 4 bases and J dropped 3 bases, with 7 bases sitting between them. CDR3 residues: CASSLGGKNIQYF. The CDR3 DNA sequence: TGTGCCAGCAGCCTCGGGGGCAAAAACATTCAGTACTTC. Supplemented by reference TRBV14 and TRBJ2-4, the full variable domain reads EAGVTQFPSHSVIEKGQTVTLRCDPISGHDNLYWYRRVMGKEIKFLLHFVKESKQDESGMPNNRFLAERTGGTYSTLKVQPAELEDSGVYFCASSLGGKNIQYFGAGTRLSVL.

This clone has just a few counts. V and J are TRBV14 and TRBJ2-1, with a weak D call TRBD1 (6 bases). V lost 4 bases to trimming and J lost 5 bases, with 21 bases between them. CDR3 size: 17 residues. Germline-derived CDR1 and CDR2 are SGHDN and FVKESK. The CDR3 DNA follows: TGTGCCAGCAGCCGCGGTCTTGGGACAACTTATAACAATGAGCAGTTCTTC. Protein sequence: CASSRGLGTTYNNEQFF.

V is TRBV28 and J is TRBJ1-1; D possibly corresponds to TRBD1 (6 bases). V dropped 4 bases and J dropped 1 base, with 16 bases sitting between them. The CDR3 consists of 16 residues. Germline CDR1 is MDHEN and CDR2 is SYDVKM. The CDR3 protein is CASSSAIGGGNTEAFF. DNA of the CDR3: TGTGCCAGCAGTTCCGCCATTGGGGGCGGGAACACTGAAGCTTTCTTT.

The chain has TRBV14 and TRBJ2-1; 8 bases match TRBD1. This CDR3 has 15 amino acids. The germline V gene encodes CDR1 SGHDN and CDR2 FVKESK. Unmatched junction bases numbered 2, after V lost 0 bases and J lost 4 bases. The CDR3 is CASSQEGTGYNEQFF. Here the CDR3 DNA reads TGTGCCAGCAGCCAAGAAGGGACAGGTTACAATGAGCAGTTCTTC.

The chain uses TRBV5-1 and TRBJ2-2; tentative D call: TRBD1 (6 bases). The CDR3 has 15 amino acids. CDR1 and CDR2 from the germline V gene are SGHRS and YFSETQ. Trimming left V 9 bases short and J 8 bases short, with 23 bases between. CDR3 sequence: CAIPPRGWGTGELFF. For the CDR3, the DNA is TGCGCCATCCCCCCTCGGGGTTGGGGGACAGGGGAGCTGTTTTTT.

The chain recombines TRBV9 with TRBJ2-1; 11 bases map to TRBD2. Unmatched junction bases numbered 9, after V lost 4 bases and J lost 6 bases. Germline V gene sequence: CDR1 SGDLS, CDR2 YYNGEE. The CDR3 consists of 16 residues. The CDR3 nucleotides are TGTGCCAGCAGCCCCCACGGGACTAGCGGAACCAATGAGCAGTTCTTC. Protein sequence: CASSPHGTSGTNEQFF.

This rearrangement joins TRBV7-2 to TRBJ2-1, with TRBD2 identical over 9 bases. The CDR3 is made up of 19 amino acids. From germline, CDR1 is SGHTA and CDR2 FQGNSA. V gave up 2 bases and J gave up 3 bases; unmatched junction bases: 14. DNA for the CDR3: TGTGCCAGCAGCTTACGAGCGGGGGGTTTTAATTCTAACTACAATGAGCAGTTCTTC. This gives the protein CASSLRAGGFNSNYNEQFF.

The chain is built from TRBV10-2 and TRBJ2-7; maybe TRBD1 (6 bases). The ends were cut back, 8 bases at V and 0 bases at J, with 11 bases in the middle. Germline V lookup: CDR1 WSHSY, CDR2 SAAADI. CDR3 length: 13 residues. CDR3: CASGQGRSYEQYF. DNA of the CDR3: TGCGCCAGCGGGCAGGGGCGCTCCTACGAGCAGTACTTC.

The J gene is TRBJ2-7, the V gene TRBV11-2, with D hard to call. V was cut by 1 base and J by 6 bases, with 4 bases left in between. The CDR3 length is 11 residues. Germline lookup yields CDR1 SGHAT and CDR2 FQNNGV. The CDR3 DNA reads as TGTGCCAGCAGCTTAGTAGCCGAGCAGTACTTC. Amino acids: CASSLVAEQYF.

The rearrangement uses TRBV7-2 and TRBJ2-2, with TRBD2 matching over 8 bases. CDR1 and CDR2 from the germline V gene are SGHTA and FQGNSA. The CDR3 is 14 residues long. The junction had 4 bases not matched to a gene; V was cut back by 6 bases and J by 4 bases. The CDR3 is CASRLTSGTGELFF. The DNA for the CDR3 is TGTGCCAGCAGACTCACTAGCGGCACCGGGGAGCTGTTTTTT.

CDR3 nucleotide sequence: TGTGCCAGCAGTTTTTCACCGGAGGGTACGGATGAAGCTTTCTTT. Its protein product is CASSFSPEGTDEAFF. This sequence joins TRBV28 and TRBJ1-1; unclear D gene. V was cut by 3 bases and J by 7 bases, with 18 bases left in between. Germline V lookup: CDR1 MDHEN, CDR2 SYDVKM. The CDR3 runs 15 residues.

The rearrangement joins TRBV7-2 to TRBJ2-3, with 12 bases fitting TRBD1. Germline CDR1 reads SGHTA; CDR2 reads FQGNSA. The CDR3 runs to 16 residues. The trim removed 5 bases at V and 5 bases at J, leaving 8 bases unmatched. CDR3 nucleotides: TGTGCCAGCAGCGTAACCGGGACAGGGGGCAAAGATACGCAGTATTTT. The encoded protein is CASSVTGTGGKDTQYF.

The chain links TRBV10-2 to TRBJ1-6; TRBD1 is a possible D gene (6 bases). The CDR3 consists of 15 residues. Germline V gene lookup returns CDR1 WSHSY and CDR2 SAAADI. Trimming took off 3 bases at V and 7 bases at J, with 13 bases between the two ends. The CDR3 here is CASSEGGAPNSPLHF. CDR3 coding DNA: TGCGCCAGCAGTGAAGGGGGGGCCCCCAATTCACCCCTCCACTTT.

The chain recombines TRBV5-1 with TRBJ2-7; 8 positions agree with TRBD2. CDR3 length: 18 residues. Germline V CDR1 and CDR2: SGHRS, YFSETQ. J gave up 3 bases and V 3 bases, and 17 bases lay outside the gene matches. The CDR3 nucleotides read TGCGCCAGCAGCTGGGCGGGACTAGGACAACGGGCTAGCTACGAGCAGTACTTC. Amino acid sequence: CASSWAGLGQRASYEQYF. Filled out from reference TRBV5-1 and TRBJ2-7, the complete variable domain reads KAGVTQTPRYLIKTRGQQVTLSCSPISGHRSVSWYQQTPGQGLQFLFEYFSETQRNKGNFPGRFSGRQFSNSRSEMNVSTLELGDSALYLCASSWAGLGQRASYEQYFGPGTRLTVT.

The chain has TRBV6-6 and TRBJ1-5; TRBD1 is a possible D gene (5 bases). Deletions cut 4 bases from V and 4 bases from J, with 11 bases between. The CDR3 has 14 residues. Germline CDR1 reads MNHNY; CDR2 reads SVGAGI (reference sequence). CDR3 bases: TGTGCCAGCAGTTTTTCCCCAGGGAATCAGCCCCAGCATTTT. It specifies CASSFSPGNQPQHF.